Listed below are T cell receptor beta chains from one sample, sequenced in a study of shared clonotypes between healthy human individuals. The protocol was immunoSEQ multiplex PCR, while the TCRdb copy is restricted to in-frame clones and leaves out a portion. The sample holds roughly 2 million clones, about 95% seen once. Sequences were obtained from naive CD8+ T cells sorted from blood. These receptor sequences come from a man younger than 35 in good health. Both conserved end residues are part of each CDR3. The D gene is left open where the match is weak. The size entry is marked missing in some rows and otherwise reads once, few, many or a size class.

TRBJ2-7 | NA | TRBV2 | NA | CASSPLGNSYEQYF | TGTGCCAGCAGTCCCCTCGGCAATTCCTACGAGCAGTACTTC
TRBJ2-3 | NA | TRBV4-3 | NA | CASSQGDHSGDTQYF | TGCGCCAGCAGCCAAGGGGACCACAGTGGCGATACGCAGTATTTT
TRBJ1-2 | NA | TRBV27 | NA | CASSPTGSYGYTF | TGTGCCAGCAGCCCTACAGGGAGCTATGGCTACACCTTC
TRBJ1-2 | NA | TRBV19 | once | CASSLGTYGYTF | TGTGCCAGTAGTCTCGGGACCTATGGCTACACCTTC
TRBJ1-3 | TRBD1 | TRBV5-8 | NA | CASSFSWTGGNTIYF | TGTGCCAGCAGCTTTTCGTGGACAGGAGGAAACACCATATATTTT
TRBJ2-7 | NA | TRBV4-3 | once | CASSPSTGAYEQYF | TGCGCCAGCAGCCCCTCGACGGGCGCCTACGAGCAGTACTTC
TRBJ1-1 | NA | TRBV30 | NA | CPSTGRMGNTEAFF | TGTCCATCAACAGGGAGGATGGGGAACACTGAAGCTTTCTTT
TRBJ1-2 | NA | TRBV7-6 | NA | CASSLEPDYGYTF | TGTGCCAGCAGCTTAGAACCCGACTATGGCTACACCTTC
TRBJ1-1 | NA | TRBV7-6 | NA | CASSLGGPNTEAFF | TGTGCCAGCAGCTTAGGAGGACCGAACACTGAAGCTTTCTTT
TRBJ2-1 | TRBD2 | TRBV27 | NA | CASLGGGSPSYNEQFF | TGTGCCAGCCTTGGGGGGGGATCGCCCTCCTACAATGAGCAGTTCTTC
TRBJ2-5 | TRBD2 | TRBV28 | NA | CASSLWLADVEETQYF | TGTGCCAGCAGTTTATGGCTAGCGGATGTAGAAGAGACCCAGTACTTC
TRBJ2-3 | TRBD2 | TRBV11-2 | once | CASSQVAGGYHTDTQYF | TGTGCCAGCAGCCAGGTAGCGGGAGGGTATCACACAGATACGCAGTATTTT
TRBJ2-7 | TRBD1 | TRBV10-2 | once | CASTPGTAYEQYF | TGCGCCAGCACCCCCGGGACAGCCTACGAGCAGTACTTC
TRBJ2-7 | NA | TRBV5-6 | NA | CASSLNAYEQYF | TGTGCCAGCAGCTTGAATGCCTACGAGCAGTACTTC
TRBJ2-7 | NA | TRBV5-4 | NA | CASSLKGSYYEQYF | TGTGCCAGCAGCTTGAAGGGGAGTTATTACGAGCAGTACTTC
TRBJ1-2 | TRBD1 | TRBV28 | NA | CASSEMTGYYGYTF | TGTGCCAGCAGTGAAATGACAGGGTACTATGGCTACACCTTC
TRBJ2-7 | NA | TRBV11-2 | NA | CASSLGLQGSEQYF | TGTGCCAGCAGCTTAGGCCTTCAGGGTTCCGAGCAGTACTTC
TRBJ1-2 | NA | TRBV4-3 | NA | CASSPGINYGYTF | TGCGCCAGCAGCCCCGGGATAAACTATGGCTACACCTTC
TRBJ1-3 | NA | TRBV7-9 | NA | CASSLELGARNTIYF | TGTGCCAGCAGCTTAGAACTTGGGGCGCGGAACACCATATATTTT
TRBJ2-3 | NA | TRBV7-9 | once | CASSLAHRGITDTQYF | TGTGCCAGCAGCTTAGCGCATAGGGGGATCACAGATACGCAGTATTTT
TRBJ1-3 | NA | TRBV6-1 | NA | CASSDHGVLWASGNTIYF | TGTGCCAGCAGTGACCACGGGGTCCTCTGGGCCTCTGGAAACACCATATATTTT
TRBJ2-3 | NA | TRBV11-2 | NA | CASSPPEGGSGSNTQYF | TGTGCCAGCAGCCCCCCCGAGGGGGGCTCTGGGTCGAATACGCAGTATTTT
TRBJ2-2 | NA | TRBV9 | NA | CASSVGLGGELFF | TGTGCCAGCAGCGTAGGTTTGGGCGGGGAGCTGTTTTTT
TRBJ1-1 | NA | TRBV7-9 | few | CASSLALWTEAFF | TGTGCCAGCAGCTTAGCGTTATGGACTGAAGCTTTCTTT
TRBJ2-2 | TRBD1 | TRBV10-3 | once | CATWDSLTGELFF | TGTGCCACCTGGGACAGCCTCACCGGGGAGCTGTTTTTT
TRBJ1-3 | TRBD1 | TRBV4-3 | NA | CASSSGTGSGNTIYF | TGCGCCAGCAGTTCCGGGACAGGCTCTGGAAACACCATATATTTT
TRBJ2-5 | TRBD2 | TRBV7-9 | NA | CASSPGLVSQETQYF | TGTGCCAGCAGTCCGGGACTAGTCTCCCAAGAGACCCAGTACTTC
TRBJ2-7 | TRBD2 | TRBV13 | once | CASSAGGVVSYEQYF | TGTGCCAGCAGCGCCGGGGGGGTAGTTTCCTACGAGCAGTACTTC
TRBJ2-5 | TRBD1 | TRBV9 | NA | CASSVATGGTDEETQYF | TGTGCCAGCAGCGTAGCTACAGGGGGGACAGATGAAGAGACCCAGTACTTC
TRBJ2-2 | NA | TRBV6-1 | NA | CASSDWGAPTGELFF | TGTGCCAGCAGTGATTGGGGGGCTCCCACCGGGGAGCTGTTTTTT
TRBJ2-7 | NA | TRBV7-9 | NA | CASSTPGEGSYEQYF | TGTGCCAGCAGCACCCCTGGTGAGGGGTCCTACGAGCAGTACTTC
TRBJ2-1 | NA | TRBV5-6 | NA | CASSLTLEGAYNEQFF | TGTGCCAGCAGCTTAACTCTGGAGGGGGCCTACAATGAGCAGTTCTTC
TRBJ2-5 | NA | TRBV27 | NA | CASSSLTKETQYF | TGTGCCAGCAGTTCCTTGACAAAAGAGACCCAGTACTTC
TRBJ1-1 | NA | TRBV11-3 | NA | CASSFYRDTEAFF | TGTGCCAGCAGCTTTTACAGGGACACCGAAGCTTTCTTT
TRBJ2-3 | TRBD1 | TRBV2 | NA | CASIWDRGPDTQYF | TGTGCCAGCATTTGGGACAGGGGACCAGATACGCAGTATTTT
TRBJ2-7 | TRBD1 | TRBV5-4 | NA | CASSLGTGGPEQYF | TGTGCCAGCAGCTTGGGGACAGGGGGCCCCGAGCAGTACTTC
TRBJ2-4 | NA | TRBV20-1 | NA | CSVGENIQYF | TGCAGTGTAGGGGAAAACATTCAGTACTTC
TRBJ1-1 | TRBD1 | TRBV25-1 | NA | CASSGDRLGFAEAFF | TGTGCCAGCAGTGGGGACAGATTGGGGTTTGCTGAAGCTTTCTTT
TRBJ2-2 | NA | TRBV7-9 | NA | CASQETNTGELFF | TGTGCCAGTCAGGAAACGAACACCGGGGAGCTGTTTTTT
TRBJ2-2 | NA | TRBV7-9 | NA | CASSLSLNANTGELFF | TGTGCCAGCAGCTTATCCCTCAACGCGAACACCGGGGAGCTGTTTTTT
TRBJ1-5 | TRBD1 | TRBV28 | NA | CASSGQGWSNQPQHF | TGTGCCAGCAGTGGACAGGGGTGGAGCAATCAGCCCCAGCATTTT
TRBJ1-2 | NA | TRBV11-2 | NA | CASSLKPEANYGYTF | TGTGCCAGCAGCTTAAAGCCCGAAGCTAACTATGGCTACACCTTC
TRBJ1-2 | TRBD1 | TRBV29-1 | NA | CSVDDRGRGYTF | TGCAGCGTCGATGACAGGGGGCGAGGCTACACCTTC
TRBJ2-1 | TRBD2 | TRBV4-3 | NA | CASSPGLEGYNEQFF | TGCGCCAGCAGCCCCGGACTAGAGGGCTATAATGAGCAGTTCTTC
TRBJ2-7 | NA | TRBV27 | once | CASSSTTGAYEQYF | TGTGCCAGCAGTTCTACGACTGGGGCCTACGAGCAGTACTTC
TRBJ1-3 | TRBD1 | TRBV27 | NA | CASNLPRDRDPGNTIYF | TGTGCCAGCAACCTACCCCGGGACAGGGATCCCGGAAACACCATATATTTT
TRBJ2-6 | NA | TRBV9 | NA | CASSFGVSPSGANVLTF | TGTGCCAGCAGCTTCGGGGTTTCGCCTTCTGGGGCCAACGTCCTGACTTTC
TRBJ1-3 | NA | TRBV14 | NA | CASSQDVSYTIYF | TGTGCCAGCAGCCAAGATGTGTCCTACACCATATATTTT
TRBJ1-4 | NA | TRBV5-1 | NA | CASSLEGRANEKLFF | TGCGCCAGCAGCTTGGAGGGCAGGGCAAATGAAAAACTGTTTTTT
TRBJ2-5 | NA | TRBV7-6 | NA | CASSLGGPGGLQETQYF | TGTGCCAGCAGCTTAGGAGGGCCAGGGGGACTCCAAGAGACCCAGTACTTC
TRBJ2-2 | NA | TRBV9 | NA | CASKDGPANTGELFF | TGTGCCAGCAAGGATGGACCCGCGAACACCGGGGAGCTGTTTTTT
TRBJ2-7 | NA | TRBV10-2 | NA | CASSEGREYEQYF | TGCGCCAGCAGTGAAGGCAGAGAGTACGAGCAGTACTTC
TRBJ2-3 | TRBD1 | TRBV10-3 | NA | CAISEWDRGSTDTQYF | TGTGCCATCAGTGAATGGGACAGGGGATCCACAGATACGCAGTATTTT